The source of this T cell receptor (beta chain) is a study of T-cell memory formation after mild COVID-19. Each CDR3 protein is one row after TCRdb ran MiXCR on the 5' RACE reads. The profile shows under 90,000 distinct CDR3 sequences, roughly 13% of them singletons. CDR3 length: 16 residues. CDR1 and CDR2 from the germline V gene are GTSNPN and SVGIG (reference sequence). Germline trimming cut 0 bases from V and 4 bases from J; bases unmatched to any gene: 8. The specimen was PBMCs or a T cell subset sorted from them (not recorded which). This clonotype originated in an adult woman who had mild COVID-19 (a few samples of this study predate the infection). Cell type and time point are not known. The gene calls are TRBV30 and TRBJ2-1; 8 nucleotides agree with TRBD1. DNA of the CDR3: TGTGCCTGGAGTGTCCCGGGACAGGTGAAATACAATGAGCAGTTCTTC. This encodes CAWSVPGQVKYNEQFF.